This TCR beta chain comes out of a study of human T cells and chemical hapten exposure. Overall study context: TCR yields per sample varied, mainly owing to small pooled library volume differences.

Time point defined: pre-sensitization, week 0. Indicated treatment: therapeutic diphenylcyclopropenone sensitization with weekly scalp DPC. Patch tests were applied only after blood draws. Researchers extracted total RNA from unfractionated whole blood. This CDR3 region has 17 residues. CDR1 and CDR2 from the germline V gene are SGHDT and YYEEEE. Trimming cost V 3 bases and J 0 bases, with 17 bases left between them. Authors' data handling: Samples held a median of approximately 96,000 TCRs, range about 20,000–690,600. One entry per CDR3 protein results from TCRdb running MiXCR on the RACE reads. For this entry, the V and J calls and clone size follow TCRdb and not the study's own pipeline. The sample shows a few hundred thousand distinct CDR3 sequences, around 5% of them seen only once.

The V gene is TRBV5-6, the J gene TRBJ2-3; D gene unclear. The sequence derives from a woman under 30 with alopecia areata. Some clones in this sample may be carry-over from other donors' samples. The sample here was whole blood, taken in connection with sensitization to the hapten diphenylcyclopropenone (DPC). The CDR3 sequence is CASSSAHDWLSTDTQYF. The CDR3 DNA is TGTGCCAGCAGCTCGGCCCACGACTGGCTGAGCACAGATACGCAGTATTTT.